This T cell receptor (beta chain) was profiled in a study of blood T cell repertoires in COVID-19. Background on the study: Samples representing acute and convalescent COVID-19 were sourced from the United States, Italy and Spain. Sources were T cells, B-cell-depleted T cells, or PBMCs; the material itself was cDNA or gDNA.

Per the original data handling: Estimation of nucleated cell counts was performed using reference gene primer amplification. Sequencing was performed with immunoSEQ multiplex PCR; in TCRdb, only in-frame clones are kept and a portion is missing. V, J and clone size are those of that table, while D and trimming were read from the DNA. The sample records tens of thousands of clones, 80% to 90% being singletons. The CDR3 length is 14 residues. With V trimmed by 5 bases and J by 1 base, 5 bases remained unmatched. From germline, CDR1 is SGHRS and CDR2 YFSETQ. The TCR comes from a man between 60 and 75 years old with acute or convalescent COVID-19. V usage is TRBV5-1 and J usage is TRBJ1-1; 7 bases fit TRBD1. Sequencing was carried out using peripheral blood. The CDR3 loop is CASSRDSQNTEAFF. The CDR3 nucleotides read TGCGCCAGCAGTAGGGACAGCCAGAACACTGAAGCTTTCTTT.